The subject of this entry is one TCR beta chain. TCRdb's table, derived via immunoSEQ multiplex PCR, lists solely in-frame clones and lacks some. The sample has tens of thousands of clones, 85% to 95% seen once. The data are from a study of human versus mouse CDR3 diversity and MHC coevolution. The wider study: The immunoSEQ assay reportedly detects one in 200,000 T cells.

CDR1 MDHEN and CDR2 SYDVKM come from the germline V gene. V lost 2 bases, J lost 2 bases, and 2 bases stayed unmatched. This CDR3 comprises 16 residues. Sequenced sample: naive CD4+ T cells from blood. As to subset: CD45RO-negative CD62L-positive naive CD4 T cells. The TCR originated in a person between 60 and 69 years old in good health. The genes are TRBV28 and TRBJ2-7; 14 bases are shared with TRBD2. CDR3 coding DNA: TGTGCCAGCAGTTTAGGACTAGCGGGAGGTGCCTACGAGCAGTACTTC. It codes for CASSLGLAGGAYEQYF.